The sequence of this T cell receptor (beta chain) was determined in a study of CXCR3-negative and CXCR3-positive naive CD8 T cells. Of note for this clonotype: Its specificity is not known.

The study made its TRB cDNA libraries by 5' RACE, adding UMI labels. For each CDR3 protein, TCRdb gives one entry from its re-call of the 5' RACE reads, without DNA. The sample features approximately 100,000 distinct CDR3 sequences, with around 1.7% in its top ten. This CDR3 has 13 amino acids. Germline V CDR1 and CDR2: SGHDT, YYEEEE. Regarding the study as a whole: TRB CDR3 properties served as the basis for inferring TCR strength, and surface CD5 was comparable between naive subsets.

The V gene is TRBV5-6, the J gene TRBJ2-1; TCRdb outputs TRBD2, but without DNA this stays unchecked. Sequenced input: naive CXCR3- CD8+ T cells from blood. Subset defined: CD45RO-CCR7+CD27+CD95- naive CD8+ T cells lacking CXCR3 (TNR3-). This receptor was taken from a human donor in good health. Some clones in this sample may be carry-over from other donors' samples. CDR3 loop: CASSLGGSAEQFF.